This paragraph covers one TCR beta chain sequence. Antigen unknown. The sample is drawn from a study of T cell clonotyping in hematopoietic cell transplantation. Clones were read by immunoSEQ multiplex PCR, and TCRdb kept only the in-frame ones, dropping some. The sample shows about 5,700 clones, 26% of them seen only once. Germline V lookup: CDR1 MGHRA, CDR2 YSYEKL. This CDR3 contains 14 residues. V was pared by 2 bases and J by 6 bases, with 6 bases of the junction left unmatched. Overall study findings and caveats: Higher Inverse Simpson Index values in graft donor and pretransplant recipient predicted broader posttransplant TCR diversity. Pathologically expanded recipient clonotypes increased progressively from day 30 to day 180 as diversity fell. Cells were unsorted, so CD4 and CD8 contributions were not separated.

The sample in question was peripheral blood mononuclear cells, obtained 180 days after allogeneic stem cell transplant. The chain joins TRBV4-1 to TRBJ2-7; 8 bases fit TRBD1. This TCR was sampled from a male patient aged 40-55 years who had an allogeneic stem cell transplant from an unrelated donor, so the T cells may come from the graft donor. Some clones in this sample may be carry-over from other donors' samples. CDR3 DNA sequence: TGCGCCAGCAGCCAACTAGGCAGGGGGCCCGAGCAGTACTTC. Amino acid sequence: CASSQLGRGPEQYF.